This T cell receptor (beta chain) was observed in a study of blood T cell repertoires in COVID-19. Germline assignment: CDR1 MDHEN and CDR2 SYDVKM. V lost 5 bases and J lost 3, with 14 bases in between. The CDR3 totals 14 residues. Sequencing used immunoSEQ multiplex PCR; TCRdb keeps in-frame clones, though not all of them. The table lists approximately 130,000 clones, roughly nine tenths of them singletons. This receptor was identified in a man between 65 and 79 years old with active or convalescent COVID-19. The genes are TRBV28 and TRBJ2-7, with D tentatively TRBD1 (5 bases). Sequencing was performed on peripheral blood. The CDR3 region is CASSPPTVVYEQYF. For the CDR3, the DNA is TGTGCCAGCAGTCCACCGACAGTAGTCTACGAGCAGTACTTC.